This is a list of T cell receptor beta chains from one sample in a study of shared clonotypes between healthy human individuals. Assay: immunoSEQ multiplex PCR; the TCRdb copy retains only in-frame clones and omits some. This table holds roughly 660,000 clones, 90% found once. Sequenced: memory CD8+ T cells from PBMCs. The receptors shown here come from a man in his late teens or twenties in good health. Some clones in this sample may be carry-over from other donors' samples. Both conserved end residues are part of each CDR3. Each record gives: clone size, V gene, J gene, D gene, CDR3 protein, CDR3 DNA. D genes are given only for firm matches. Rows give clone size only sometimes, using once, few, many, or a class for an expanded clone.

>-|TRBV11-2|TRBJ2-1|-
CASSLDPSGPYNEQFF
TGTGCCAGCAGCTTAGATCCGAGCGGACCCTACAATGAGCAGTTCTTC
>-|TRBV27|TRBJ2-1|TRBD2
CASSFSAGVWDNEQFF
TGTGCCAGCAGTTTCTCGGCGGGAGTCTGGGACAATGAGCAGTTCTTC
>-|TRBV29-1|TRBJ2-3|-
CSVVRTGTQYF
TGCAGCGTTGTTCGAACGGGTACGCAGTATTTT
>-|TRBV27|TRBJ2-7|-
CASSTPGVSYEQYF
TGTGCCAGCAGTACCCCGGGAGTCTCCTACGAGCAGTACTTC
>-|TRBV14|TRBJ2-3|-
CASSQGWFLTDTQYF
TGTGCCAGCAGCCAAGGATGGTTCCTCACAGATACGCAGTATTTT
>-|TRBV10-3|TRBJ2-7|-
CAISGDKATTYEQYF
TGTGCCATCAGTGGGGACAAGGCCACCACCTACGAGCAGTACTTC
>-|TRBV7-9|TRBJ2-5|-
CASSLGPGGSQETQYF
TGTGCCAGCAGCTTAGGACCAGGGGGGAGCCAAGAGACCCAGTACTTC
>-|TRBV11-3|TRBJ2-2|-
CASSLDGHPIGELFF
TGTGCCAGCAGCTTAGACGGCCATCCTATCGGGGAGCTGTTTTTT
>-|TRBV5-6|TRBJ1-1|-
CASAPGADLEAFF
TGTGCCAGCGCCCCGGGGGCAGACCTTGAAGCTTTCTTT
>-|TRBV4-1|TRBJ2-3|TRBD2
CASSLKERDYYTDTQYF
TGCGCCAGCAGCCTAAAAGAACGGGACTACTACACAGATACGCAGTATTTT
>-|TRBV4-1|TRBJ2-1|-
CASSQVSQNEQFF
TGCGCCAGCAGCCAAGTTTCTCAGAATGAGCAGTTCTTC
>few|TRBV9|TRBJ2-1|-
CASSVSSSLGEQFF
TGTGCCAGCAGCGTAAGCTCCAGTTTAGGTGAGCAGTTCTTC
>-|TRBV19|TRBJ2-1|TRBD2
CASSIDREGEHNEQFF
TGTGCCAGTAGTATAGACAGGGAGGGCGAGCACAATGAGCAGTTCTTC
>-|TRBV9|TRBJ1-2|TRBD1
CASSVGDRGHGYGYTF
TGTGCCAGCAGCGTAGGGGACAGGGGCCACGGCTATGGCTACACCTTC
>-|TRBV5-4|TRBJ1-1|-
CASSLGFEAGNTEAFF
TGTGCCAGCAGCTTGGGTTTTGAGGCGGGGAACACTGAAGCTTTCTTT
>-|TRBV6-5|TRBJ2-7|-
CASSYTPGDTEQYF
TGTGCCAGCAGTTACACGCCAGGGGACACCGAGCAGTACTTC
>once|TRBV4-1|TRBJ1-1|TRBD1
CASSLRQGMNTEAFF
TGCGCCAGCAGCCTGCGACAGGGGATGAACACTGAAGCTTTCTTT
>-|TRBV29-1|TRBJ2-5|TRBD2
CSVEERTSGATYQETQYF
TGCAGCGTTGAAGAACGGACTAGCGGGGCGACGTACCAAGAGACCCAGTACTTC
>few|TRBV19|TRBJ2-7|TRBD2
CASSSRTSGRESEQYF
TGTGCCAGTAGTTCGAGGACTAGCGGGAGGGAGAGCGAGCAGTACTTC
>-|TRBV5-1|TRBJ2-3|TRBD1
CASSSDRDRVTDTQYF
TGCGCCAGCAGCTCGGACCGGGACAGGGTCACAGATACGCAGTATTTT
>once|TRBV5-4|TRBJ2-7|-
CASSLVYRVFYEQYF
TGTGCCAGCAGCTTGGTTTATAGGGTTTTCTACGAGCAGTACTTC
>-|TRBV5-1|TRBJ1-4|TRBD1
CASSQGGGREKLFF
TGCGCCAGCAGCCAAGGGGGCGGTAGAGAAAAACTGTTTTTT
>-|TRBV2|TRBJ2-7|-
CASLIGTVSYEQYF
TGTGCCAGTCTAATAGGGACGGTCTCCTACGAGCAGTACTTC
>-|TRBV5-1|TRBJ2-1|-
CASSPDLVSADNEQFF
TGCGCCAGCAGCCCCGACTTAGTCTCCGCAGACAATGAGCAGTTCTTC
>few|TRBV12-5|TRBJ2-7|-
CASGLVNRSVEQYF
TGTGCTAGTGGTTTGGTTAACAGGAGTGTAGAGCAGTACTTC
>-|TRBV7-7|TRBJ2-1|-
CASSLGIGYEQFF
TGTGCCAGCAGCTTAGGTATCGGGTATGAGCAGTTCTTC
>-|TRBV30|TRBJ1-5|-
CAWDGGHSNQPQHF
TGTGCCTGGGACGGGGGGCACTCCAATCAGCCCCAGCATTTT
>-|TRBV25-1|TRBJ2-3|-
CASSEPSGTRYF
TGTGCCAGCAGTGAACCCTCGGGGACGCGGTATTTT
>-|TRBV7-3|TRBJ2-2|TRBD1
CASSSRQGYSGELFF
TGTGCCAGCAGCTCGCGACAGGGGTATTCCGGGGAGCTGTTTTTT
>-|TRBV13|TRBJ2-5|-
CASSYSMKQSQSKETQYF
TGTGCCAGCAGTTACTCGATGAAGCAAAGCCAATCGAAAGAGACCCAGTACTTC
>-|TRBV11-2|TRBJ2-3|-
CASGRDRGTDTQYF
TGTGCCAGCGGCCGGGACCGCGGCACAGATACGCAGTATTTT